These 30 T cell receptor beta chains originate from one sample sequenced in a study of shared clonotypes between healthy human individuals. The data were produced by immunoSEQ multiplex PCR, yet TCRdb's version contains in-frame clones alone and is incomplete. Counted here are about 960,000 clones, 60% to 85% occurring once; the ten biggest clones make up over 1.3%. Sequencing used memory CD4+ T cells sorted from blood. The subset is: CD45RA-negative fraction. These receptors originate from a man younger than 35 in good health.

The chain employs TRBV6-1 and TRBJ2-5; TRBD2 aligns across 9 bases. This CDR3 comprises 14 residues. V was pared by 7 bases and J by 2 bases, with 5 bases of the junction left unmatched. Germline V gene data show CDR1 as MNHNS and CDR2 as SASEGT. CDR3 region: CASIPSGTQETQYF. CDR3 bases: TGTGCCAGCATTCCTAGCGGGACACAAGAGACCCAGTACTTC.

As concerns this clone: Different DNA sequences within this sample yield the same CDR3. V gene TRBV5-1 combines with J gene TRBJ1-5, with TRBD1 matching 8 bases. Germline CDR1 SGHRS, CDR2 YFSETQ. The CDR3 has 15 amino acids. V shed 0 bases, J shed 2 bases, and the junction held 1 base outside the gene matches. In DNA form, the CDR3 reads TGCGCCAGCAGCTTGGCAGGGGGCGGCAATCAGCCCCAGCATTTT. Translation gives CASSLAGGGNQPQHF. Complete variable domain (other parts from reference TRBV5-1 and TRBJ1-5): KAGVTQTPRYLIKTRGQQVTLSCSPISGHRSVSWYQQTPGQGLQFLFEYFSETQRNKGNFPGRFSGRQFSNSRSEMNVSTLELGDSALYLCASSLAGGGNQPQHFGDGTRLSIL.

The chain employs TRBV6-5 and TRBJ2-1, with 7 bases identical to TRBD1. Germline V gene data show CDR1 as MNHEY and CDR2 as SVGAGI. Trimming took 6 bases from V and 9 from J; bases not matched to a gene: 8. The CDR3 sequence is 13 residues long. CDR3: CASRMQQGTEQFF. In DNA, the CDR3 is TGTGCCAGCAGGATGCAACAGGGGACTGAGCAGTTCTTC.

This sequence joins TRBV9 and TRBJ2-7; possibly TRBD1 for D (6 bases). V lost 0 bases and J 4 bases, leaving 14 bases between the germline ends. The V gene's germline CDR1 is SGDLS and CDR2 YYNGEE. The CDR3 covers 15 residues. CDR3 amino acids: CASSVAQGTFYEQYF. The CDR3 bases are TGTGCCAGCAGCGTAGCTCAGGGGACATTTTACGAGCAGTACTTC.

In this sample, this clone turned up once. This chain joins TRBV6-5 and TRBJ1-2, with D perhaps TRBD1 (5 bases). This CDR3 contains 15 residues. Trimming removed 7 bases from V and 5 bases from J, with 20 bases in between. The germline CDR1 and CDR2 sequences are MNHEY and SVGAGI. The CDR3 sequence: CASKFGDEPWYGYTF. As DNA, the CDR3 is TGTGCCAGCAAGTTCGGGGACGAGCCGTGGTATGGCTACACCTTC.

This clone was observed a handful of times. The V and J genes are TRBV2 and TRBJ2-7; 8 bases map to TRBD2. Unmatched junction bases numbered 6, after V lost 4 bases and J lost 1 base. This CDR3 is 15 amino acids long. Per the germline V gene, CDR1 is SNHLY and CDR2 is FYNNEI. The chain's CDR3 is CASSVQLAASYEQYF. The CDR3 nucleotides read TGTGCCAGCAGTGTACAACTAGCGGCATCCTACGAGCAGTACTTC.

This clone was counted between two and nine times. V and J are TRBV27 and TRBJ2-5; no firm D call. The V end was cut by 2 bases, the J end by 5 bases, with 12 bases between. The CDR3 extends over 14 amino acids. The germline V gene has CDR1 MNHEY and CDR2 SMNVEV (reference sequence). The CDR3 bases are TGTGCCAGCAGTTTAAGGGCCGCCGGGGAGACCCAGTACTTC. As protein: CASSLRAAGETQYF.

The rearrangement joins TRBV6-5 to TRBJ2-7; TRBD2 agrees at 7 bases. The V gene end was trimmed by 7 bases and the J gene end by 7 bases; junction bases not matched to a gene: 4. CDR3 length: 11 residues. Germline CDR1 MNHEY, CDR2 SVGAGI. The CDR3 sequence: CASTSGGEQYF. In DNA form, the CDR3 reads TGTGCCAGCACCTCCGGGGGGGAGCAGTACTTC.

With regard to this clone: Other DNA sequences in this sample translate to the same CDR3. The gene calls are TRBV5-1 and TRBJ2-7; TRBD2 agrees at 10 bases. The CDR3 runs 14 residues. With V trimmed by 0 bases and J by 3 bases, 0 bases remained unmatched. The germline V gene encodes CDR1 SGHRS and CDR2 YFSETQ. CDR3: CASSLGTSGYEQYF. The CDR3 region has the DNA TGCGCCAGCAGCTTGGGGACTAGCGGCTACGAGCAGTACTTC. The full variable domain, completed using reference TRBV5-1 and TRBJ2-7, is KAGVTQTPRYLIKTRGQQVTLSCSPISGHRSVSWYQQTPGQGLQFLFEYFSETQRNKGNFPGRFSGRQFSNSRSEMNVSTLELGDSALYLCASSLGTSGYEQYFGPGTRLTVT.

The rearrangement joins TRBV4-1 to TRBJ1-2, with no clear D. Germline CDR1 and CDR2: MGHRA and YSYEKL. The ends were cut back, 1 base at V and 3 bases at J, with 9 bases in the middle. The CDR3 has 14 residues. Written as DNA, the CDR3 is TGCGCCAGCAGCCAAGTTAGCGGATACTATGGCTACACCTTC. Protein sequence: CASSQVSGYYGYTF.

This clone showed up just a few times. This sequence joins TRBV14 and TRBJ1-1; tentatively, D is TRBD1 (5 bases). V was clipped by 1 base and J by 4 bases, with 10 bases between them. Germline CDR1 and CDR2: SGHDN and FVKESK. The CDR3 is 14 residues long. CDR3 sequence: CASSQGSRGTEAFF. The CDR3 bases are TGTGCCAGCAGCCAAGGGTCGAGGGGCACTGAAGCTTTCTTT.

This clone was picked up a small number of times. The V call is TRBV27, the J call TRBJ2-1; a possible D gene is TRBD2 (5 bases). V lost 10 bases and J 0 bases, leaving 22 bases between the germline ends. The V gene's germline CDR1 is MNHEY and CDR2 SMNVEV (reference sequence). The CDR3 totals 17 residues. Here the CDR3 DNA reads TGTGCCACCAGAGGTGGGAGCGTAGGTTCCTCCTACAATGAGCAGTTCTTC. Its translation: CATRGGSVGSSYNEQFF.

V gene TRBV7-9 combines with J gene TRBJ2-1; D remains ambiguous. This CDR3 has 16 residues. Germline lookup yields CDR1 SEHNR and CDR2 FQNEAQ (reference sequence). V lost 1 base and J 5 bases, leaving 15 bases between the germline ends. The chain's CDR3 is CASSLGFASSDNEQFF. The CDR3 DNA reads TGTGCCAGCAGCTTAGGCTTCGCTAGTTCGGACAATGAGCAGTTCTTC.

V gene TRBV6-1 combines with J gene TRBJ1-2, with unresolved D. The CDR3 totals 12 residues. Deletions cut 6 bases from V and 5 bases from J, with 10 bases between. Germline V gene lookup returns CDR1 MNHNS and CDR2 SASEGT. The CDR3: CASRENLYGYTF. CDR3 DNA sequence: TGTGCCAGCAGGGAGAACCTTTATGGCTACACCTTC.

The V and J genes are TRBV4-1 and TRBJ1-4, with TRBD1 identical over 11 bases. This CDR3 is 18 amino acids long. The germline CDR1 and CDR2 sequences are MGHRA and YSYEKL. The V segment lost 0 bases and the J segment 1 base; nucleotides outside the gene matches: 4. CDR3 bases: TGCGCCAGCAGCCAAGATAGGACAGGGGGCGGAACTAATGAAAAACTGTTTTTT. Translated, it gives CASSQDRTGGGTNEKLFF.

The rearrangement joins TRBV4-1 to TRBJ1-3; tentatively, D is TRBD1 (6 bases). Germline loops: CDR1 MGHRA, CDR2 YSYEKL. V dropped 3 bases and J dropped 0 bases, with 12 bases sitting between them. The CDR3 consists of 16 residues. The CDR3 DNA sequence: TGCGCCAGCAGCCAGAAACAGGGCTCCTCTGGAAACACCATATATTTT. It specifies CASSQKQGSSGNTIYF.

In the case of this clone: This is likely an artifact of a read error, given a far larger clone one base away. The chain joins TRBV6-5 to TRBJ2-7; the match to TRBD1 covers 8 bases. Trimming cost V 6 bases and J 3 bases; bases outside gene matches: 4. The CDR3 is 13 residues long. The germline V gene encodes CDR1 MNHEY and CDR2 SVGAGI. The CDR3: CASSAQGGYEQYF. The CDR3 DNA reads as TGTGCCAGCAGCGCACAGGGGGGCTACGAGCAGTACTTC.

The CDR3, as DNA: TGCGCCAGCAGCCGAGAATATGGATCCGGGGAGCTGTTTTTT. This translates into CASSREYGSGELFF. This sequence joins TRBV4-1 and TRBJ2-2, with D hard to call. Trimming left V 4 bases short and J 6 bases short, with 12 bases between. The CDR3 is made up of 14 amino acids. Germline V gene sequence: CDR1 MGHRA, CDR2 YSYEKL.

The chain is built from TRBV6-8 and TRBJ2-5, with D maybe TRBD1 (5 bases). Trimming pared 6 bases from V and 5 bases from J, leaving 13 bases between. There are 13 residues in the CDR3. Germline CDR1 reads MNHGY; CDR2 reads SAAAGT. CDR3 in amino acids: CASSSGLRETQYF. Here the CDR3 DNA reads TGTGCCAGCAGCTCAGGGTTGAGGGAGACCCAGTACTTC.

J is TRBJ2-3 and V is TRBV5-4; TRBD1 is a possible D gene (7 bases). Trimming took 2 bases from V and 2 from J, leaving 15 bases between them. There are 16 residues in the CDR3. The germline V gene has CDR1 SGHNT and CDR2 YYREEE (reference sequence). The DNA of the CDR3 is TGTGCCAGCAGCTTTAAGACAGGGAGGTACACAGATACGCAGTATTTT. This gives the protein CASSFKTGRYTDTQYF.

V gene TRBV10-3 combines with J gene TRBJ1-1; TRBD1 agrees at 10 bases. This CDR3 region has 17 residues. The germline CDR1 and CDR2 sequences are ENHRY and SYGVKD. Germline trimming cut 7 bases from V and 1 base from J; bases unmatched to any gene: 12. This CDR3 reads CAIKGGTGATTNTEAFF. As DNA, the CDR3 is TGTGCCATCAAAGGAGGGACAGGGGCGACCACGAACACTGAAGCTTTCTTT.

The CDR3 here is CASSYLKTTGGYGYTF. As DNA, the CDR3 is TGTGCCAGCAGTTACCTTAAAACTACAGGGGGATATGGCTACACCTTC. The V and J genes are TRBV6-5 and TRBJ1-2, with 8 bases lining up with TRBD1. CDR3 length equals 16 residues. The V gene's germline CDR1 is MNHEY and CDR2 SVGAGI. J gave up 5 bases and V 2 bases, and 10 bases lay outside the gene matches.

The chain has TRBV6-6 and TRBJ2-3; D may be TRBD2 (6 bases). The CDR3 is made up of 13 amino acids. Germline CDR1 and CDR2: MNHNY and SVGAGI (reference sequence). Trimming took 6 bases from V and 5 from J, leaving 12 bases between them. The CDR3 nucleotides read TGTGCCAGCAGCGGACCGGGACTAGATACGCAGTATTTT. Translated, it gives CASSGPGLDTQYF.

The table lists this clone with a count of one. This CDR3 is CASSLPVGEQYF. CDR3 bases: TGTGCCAGCAGCTTGCCGGTAGGCGAGCAGTACTTC. The chain has TRBV5-6 and TRBJ2-7; no reliable D call. V was shortened by 1 base and J by 6 bases, with 8 bases between the two germline ends. Germline-derived CDR1 and CDR2 are SGHDT and YYEEEE. The length of the CDR3 is 12 residues.

This clone was detected only a few times. The CDR3 nucleotides are TGTGCCAGCAGCCTAAGAGGGAAAAGCGACGAGCAGTACTTC. It codes for CASSLRGKSDEQYF. V is TRBV7-3 and J is TRBJ2-7; possibly TRBD2 for D (5 bases). Germline-derived CDR1 and CDR2 are SGHTA and FQGTGA. The CDR3 has 14 residues. The V and J ends lost 5 bases and 5 bases respectively, with 16 bases between them.

Many counts were recorded for this clone. The chain joins TRBV7-9 to TRBJ2-2, with D unclear. The V and J ends lost 1 base and 7 bases respectively, with 4 bases between them. Germline V gene sequence: CDR1 SEHNR, CDR2 FQNEAQ (reference sequence). The CDR3 spans 12 residues. DNA for the CDR3: TGTGCCAGCAGCTTAGGATTCGGGGAGCTGTTTTTT. The encoded protein is CASSLGFGELFF.

Details on this clone: This CDR3 is also generated by other DNA sequences in the sample. V is TRBV11-2 and J is TRBJ1-3; D call uncertain. V lost 5 bases and J lost 5, with 7 bases in between. CDR1 and CDR2 from the germline V gene are SGHAT and FQNNGV. This CDR3 spans 12 amino acids. The CDR3 is CASSPQRNTIYF. For the CDR3, the DNA is TGTGCCAGCAGCCCCCAACGAAACACCATATATTTT.

The chain links TRBV15 to TRBJ1-2; D call uncertain. Trimming removed 4 bases from V and 2 bases from J, with 5 bases in between. The germline V gene encodes CDR1 LNHNV and CDR2 YYDKDF (reference sequence). CDR3 length equals 12 residues. CDR3 in DNA: TGTGCCACCAGCAACTCGAACTATGGCTACACCTTC. Translating it yields CATSNSNYGYTF.

The J gene is TRBJ1-4, the V gene TRBV30, with D maybe TRBD1 (6 bases). Germline values: CDR1 GTSNPN, CDR2 SVGIG (reference sequence). The CDR3 contains 15 residues. Trimming took off 4 bases at V and 2 bases at J, with 14 bases between the two ends. CDR3 sequence: CAWTYQGWTNEKLFF. CDR3 nucleotide sequence: TGTGCCTGGACATATCAGGGGTGGACTAATGAAAAACTGTTTTTT.

The rearrangement uses TRBV4-3 and TRBJ2-3, with 9 nucleotides matching TRBD2. Germline values: CDR1 LGHNA, CDR2 YSLEER. This CDR3 has 16 amino acids. V gave up 0 bases and J gave up 4 bases; unmatched junction bases: 5. This CDR3 reads CASSQDTGGGADTQYF. The CDR3 DNA follows: TGCGCCAGCAGCCAAGATACCGGCGGGGGGGCAGATACGCAGTATTTT.